This record looks at one TCR beta chain sequence and its context. The CDR3 runs 13 residues. The ends were cut back, 4 bases at V and 5 bases at J, with 12 bases in the middle. Germline V CDR1 and CDR2: SGHNT, YYREEE (reference sequence). The sample comes from a study of blood T cell repertoires in COVID-19. Assay used: immunoSEQ multiplex PCR; TCRdb lists only in-frame clones, some missing. The sample records more than 110,000 clones, more than 75% being singletons. This TCR came from a woman of 80 years or more with acute or convalescent COVID-19. Sequenced: peripheral blood. This chain connects TRBV5-4 to TRBJ2-5, with D tentatively TRBD2 (6 bases). DNA for the CDR3: TGTGCCAGCAGCCTAGGGGCGGGGGAGACCCAGTACTTC. Its protein is CASSLGAGETQYF.